What follows describes a single T cell receptor (beta chain). This record comes from a study of T cell changes during pregnancy in multiple sclerosis. Germline V gene data show CDR1 as SGHAT and CDR2 as FQNNGV. The CDR3 is 13 amino acids. Trimming cost V 8 bases and J 7 bases; bases outside gene matches: 8. Sequencing was performed with immunoSEQ multiplex PCR; in TCRdb, only in-frame clones are kept and a portion is missing. The sample gives about 100,000 clones, around 92% of which show up once; just under 2% is in the top ten. This specimen was peripheral blood, taken after pregnancy. This sequence was found in a female donor with multiple sclerosis, enrolled in a pregnancy study. The rearrangement uses TRBV11-2 and TRBJ1-2; 9 nucleotides match TRBD1. The chain's CDR3 is CASLDRGARGYTF. The CDR3 DNA sequence: TGTGCCAGCCTGGACAGGGGAGCGCGTGGCTACACCTTC.